This entry lists 21 T cell receptor beta chains sequenced from one sample in a study of blood T cells in healthy people across ages (dated by TCRdb to the mid-2010s). Library prep was done by 5' RACE. The sample was run on an Illumina HiSeq 2500. A second roughly 6 to 11 cycle PCR used a sample-barcoded 5' primer and a J-beta primer mix. The public reads were run again by TCRdb, first through fastp at Q25 and then through MiXCR, and only productive beta chains were kept. Every CDR3 protein is listed once, alongside the most common genes and DNA of its rows. The sample table records about 830,000 distinct CDR3 sequences; 62% of these occur just once. The top ten hold around 30% of the sample. Material: blood. These receptors all stem from a man aged 25 to 40 in good health.

The CDR3 DNA reads as TGCAGCGGCTGGGACAGGGACCGCCACGGGGAGCTGTTTTTT. It is translated as CSGWDRDRHGELFF. This rearrangement joins TRBV29-1 to TRBJ2-2, with 9 bases fitting TRBD1. The CDR3 spans 14 residues. The germline CDR1 and CDR2 sequences are SQVTM and ANQGSEA. V lost 7 bases and J lost 7; bases outside the gene matches: 10.

The chain joins TRBV7-9 to TRBJ2-1; D possibly matches TRBD1 or TRBD2 (5 bases each). V was trimmed by 3 bases and J by 8 bases, leaving 17 bases between them. This CDR3 has 15 amino acids. Germline V lookup: CDR1 SEHNR, CDR2 FQNEAQ (reference sequence). CDR3 in DNA: TGTGCCAGCAGCTTGAGGGAGCCCTTGGGGGATGAGCAGTTCTTC. Translation gives CASSLREPLGDEQFF.

CDR3 region: CASSLGPAGSPLHF. In DNA, the CDR3 is TGTGCCAGCAGCTTAGGTCCTGCTGGTTCACCCCTCCACTTT. The chain is built from TRBV7-3 and TRBJ1-6; D unclear. V was trimmed by 2 bases and J by 9 bases, leaving 11 bases between them. Germline CDR1 SGHTA, CDR2 FQGTGA. CDR3 length equals 14 residues.

This clonotype has a single count. The V gene is TRBV4-3, the J gene TRBJ1-2; D not resolved. The germline V and J ends were trimmed by 3 bases and 1 base, with 12 bases remaining between them. Germline assignment: CDR1 LGHNA and CDR2 YSLEER. The CDR3 runs 15 residues. The CDR3 nucleotides read TGCGCCAGCAGCCAGACGGAGTCGGGTAACTATGGCTACACCTTC. It codes for CASSQTESGNYGYTF.

The gene calls are TRBV7-3 and TRBJ1-2; 8 bases match TRBD1. Trimming took 3 bases from V and 8 from J; bases not matched to a gene: 8. The length of the CDR3 is 14 residues. Germline-derived CDR1 and CDR2 are SGHTA and FQGTGA. The CDR3 region has the DNA TGTGCCAGCAGCTTCTCGCTCTCAGGGGGCGGCTACACCTTC. Its protein product is CASSFSLSGGGYTF.

The V and J genes are TRBV7-2 and TRBJ2-5; 10 nucleotides line up with TRBD2. The CDR3 length is 19 residues. Germline trimming cut 5 bases from V and 3 bases from J; bases unmatched to any gene: 18. Germline lookup yields CDR1 SGHTA and CDR2 FQGNSA. The CDR3 loop reads CASSRGLARGPNSEETQYF. The CDR3 nucleotides are TGTGCCAGCAGCAGGGGACTAGCGAGGGGCCCGAATTCCGAAGAGACCCAGTACTTC.

V gene TRBV6-2 or TRBV6-3 combines with J gene TRBJ2-5, with 10 bases matching TRBD1. Matching the DNA end better, TRBJ2-7 makes the J call doubtful. Germline V gene data show CDR1 as MNHEY and CDR2 as SVGEGT. The CDR3 is made up of 16 amino acids. CDR3 region: CASSYGTGVQGNEQYF. The CDR3 nucleotides are TGTGCCAGCAGTTACGGGACAGGGGTCCAGGGCAACGAGCAGTACTTC.

The rearrangement uses TRBV5-1 and TRBJ2-2, with D tentatively TRBD2 (6 bases). This CDR3 region has 15 residues. Trimming removed 3 bases at V and 6 bases at J, with 15 bases between. Germline V gives CDR1 SGHRS, CDR2 YFSETQ. The CDR3 region has the DNA TGCGCCAGCAGCTGGTCGGGACTGTTCGCCGGGGAGCTGTTTTTT. Translation gives CASSWSGLFAGELFF.

In this sample, this clonotype turned up a few times. CDR3 nucleotides: TGTGCCAGCAGTGATGCGACAGGGAGGGACATTCAGTACTTC. It yields the protein CASSDATGRDIQYF. The chain links TRBV6-1 to TRBJ2-4; D is perhaps TRBD1 or TRBD2 (7 bases each). V lost 3 bases and J 8 bases, leaving 14 bases between the germline ends. Germline CDR1 is MNHNS and CDR2 is SASEGT. CDR3 length: 14 residues.

The CDR3, as DNA: TGTGCCAGCAGCGAGACAGGTTCCGACGAGCAGTACTTC. Residues: CASSETGSDEQYF. The rearrangement uses TRBV9 and TRBJ2-7; weak D call: TRBD1 (6 bases). Germline values: CDR1 SGDLS, CDR2 YYNGEE. CDR3 size: 13 residues. V was trimmed by 3 bases and J by 5 bases, leaving 12 bases between them.

This clonotype was observed a handful of times. This sequence joins TRBV12-3 or TRBV12-4 and TRBJ2-4; D remains unclear. V was trimmed by 2 bases and J by 8 bases, leaving 7 bases between them. The CDR3 has 12 amino acids. CDR3 sequence: CASSLSTDIQYF. CDR3 DNA: TGTGCCAGCAGTTTAAGCACAGACATTCAGTACTTC.

The chain is built from TRBV29-1 and TRBJ2-7; D is unresolved. The length of the CDR3 is 12 residues. Germline lookup yields CDR1 SQVTM and CDR2 ANQGSEA. With 0 bases removed from V and 3 bases from J, the gap between germline ends came to 6 bases. The CDR3 sequence: CSVEEGLYEQYF. The CDR3 DNA reads as TGCAGCGTTGAAGAAGGGCTCTACGAGCAGTACTTC.

The V gene is TRBV7-9, the J gene TRBJ2-5, with 8 positions matching TRBD2. The DNA matches TRBJ2-7 better at its end, which makes the J call doubtful. CDR1 SEHNR and CDR2 FQNEAQ come from the germline V gene (reference sequence). CDR3 size: 16 residues. CDR3 sequence: CASSPGGDIPSYEQYF. The DNA of the CDR3 is TGTGCCAGCAGCCCCGGGGGGGACATACCCTCCTACGAGCAGTACTTC.

This chain connects TRBV21-1 to TRBJ2-4; the table's D call, TRBD2, has no DNA check behind it. TRBV21-1 is a pseudogene. This CDR3 has 17 residues. CDR3 in amino acids: CASSKALYTGGHDIQYF. CDR3 sequence (DNA): TGTGCCAGCAGCAAAGCGCTTTATACGGGGGGGCATGACATTCAGTACTTC.

The V and J genes are TRBV20-1 and TRBJ2-4; TRBD2 agrees at 12 bases. From germline, CDR1 is DFQATT and CDR2 SNEGSKA (reference sequence). V trimming: 0 bases; J trimming: 3 bases; junction bases outside the gene matches: 9. The CDR3 loop spans 18 amino acids. CDR3 region: CSARDLLAGGPFKNIQYF. The CDR3, as DNA: TGCAGTGCTAGAGATCTGCTAGCGGGGGGGCCATTCAAAAACATTCAGTACTTC.

The CDR3 protein is CSAPGLANEQFF. The CDR3 region has the DNA TGCAGTGCTCCTGGACTAGCCAATGAGCAGTTCTTC. This chain joins TRBV20-1 and TRBJ2-1; 8 positions agree with TRBD2. The CDR3 spans 12 residues. Germline CDR1 DFQATT, CDR2 SNEGSKA (reference sequence). V lost 5 bases and J lost 6; bases outside the gene matches: 3.

This clonotype occurred a few times. This chain uses TRBV20-1 with TRBJ2-5, with D perhaps TRBD1 or TRBD2 (5 bases each). V was cut by 5 bases and J by 0 bases, with 7 bases left in between. Germline V gives CDR1 DFQATT, CDR2 SNEGSKA (reference sequence). The CDR3 covers 12 residues. The CDR3 protein is CSAEGYQETQYF. CDR3 nucleotide sequence: TGCAGTGCTGAGGGGTACCAAGAGACCCAGTACTTC.

The CDR3 coding sequence is TGCAGCGTCGGGGCAGGGTCCTCGAGGCAGCCCCAGCATTTT. Its translation is CSVGAGSSRQPQHF. The chain links TRBV29-1 to TRBJ1-5; D might be TRBD1 (5 bases). CDR1 and CDR2 from the germline V gene are SQVTM and ANQGSEA. Trimming stripped 6 bases from V and 7 bases from J, with 19 bases between. This CDR3 spans 14 amino acids. Filled out from reference TRBV29-1 and TRBJ1-5, the complete variable domain reads SAVISQKPSRDICQRGTSLTIQCQVDSQVTMMFWYRQQPGQSLTLIATANQGSEATYESGFVIDKFPISRPNLTFSTLTVSNMSPEDSSIYLCSVGAGSSRQPQHFGDGTRLSIL.

This clonotype was detected only a few times. The chain uses TRBV28 and TRBJ1-1; TRBD1 aligns across 8 bases. The length of the CDR3 is 15 residues. Germline CDR1 and CDR2: MDHEN and SYDVKM. Trimming cost V 4 bases and J 9 bases; bases outside gene matches: 13. CDR3: CASSSSTGTGAQAFF. In DNA form, the CDR3 reads TGTGCCAGCAGTTCATCAACCGGGACAGGTGCTCAAGCTTTCTTT. The complete variable domain, with remaining parts taken from reference TRBV28 and TRBJ1-1, reads DVKVTQSSRYLVKRTGEKVFLECVQDMDHENMFWYRQDPGLGLRLIYFSYDVKMKEKGDIPEGYSVSREKKERFSLILESASTNQTSMYLCASSSSTGTGAQAFFGQGTRLTVV.

This clonotype was seen only a few times. V is TRBV6-5 and J is TRBJ1-2; D gene unclear. This CDR3 region has 15 residues. V shed 2 bases and J shed 5 bases, with 15 bases lying between them. CDR1 and CDR2 (germline): MNHEY, SVGAGI. The CDR3 nucleotides are TGTGCCAGCAGTTACGCCCCCGACGGAGGATATGGCTACACCTTC. It is translated as CASSYAPDGGYGYTF.

The chain is built from TRBV6-6 and TRBJ1-2; D ambiguous. With 7 bases removed from V and 0 bases from J, the gap between germline ends came to 9 bases. The CDR3 covers 13 residues. Germline assignment: CDR1 MNHNY and CDR2 SVGAGI (reference sequence). For the CDR3, the DNA is TGTGCCAGCAACAGCTATGCTAACTATGGCTACACCTTC. Amino acid sequence: CASNSYANYGYTF.